This TCR beta chain stems from a study of T cell responses to AZD1222 COVID-19 vaccine (dated by TCRdb to about 2021). Regarding the study in general: TCR sequencing covered more than 230 trial participants: 207 given two doses of AZD1222 and 26 given two doses of MenACWY control vaccine. Trial participants were enrolled into age subgroups of 18-55, 56-69 and 70-plus years, which contained 148, 28 and 57 TCR-sequenced participants, respectively. Overall results and qualifications from the work: The 56-69-year group was small, and its depth increase did not reach significance, likely because of low power. Epitopes outside the regions mutated in the B.1.351 and B.1.1.7 variants were reportedly recognized by nearly half of the unique spike-specific TCRs. Participants were mostly white British, with more females than males. The authors suggested clonal diversity may have been underestimated. The vaccine-associated CD4 TCRs covered the entire spike protein, and the dominant responses fell in regions 160-218 and 743-854. Conclusions about previously exposed vaccinees are limited, since just five or six AZD1222 recipients were seropositive for SARS-CoV-2 at baseline. Spike-specific TCR breadth and depth rose significantly after two AZD1222 doses compared with day 0 and with MenACWY recipients. Because no samples from the day 14 peak response were available, repertoires could be characterized only after the peak T cell response.

Comment on this clone: Its antigen target is currently unknown. Base quality data are lacking; no much larger clone is found one base away.

The CDR3 regions of human TCRbeta chains were subjected to immunosequencing. Per the source publication's procedure: Repertoire TCRs were checked for matches against a reference library of SARS-CoV-2-specific TCRs that had been generated using the MIRA antigen-specificity platform. Breadth was defined as the fraction of unique TCRs that were SARS-CoV-2-associated, and depth was defined as the fraction of total T cells that were SARS-CoV-2-associated. Each spike-specific TCR was assigned to its reactive spike region and to a CD4 or CD8 class using the MIRA data. Log10-transformed breadth and depth values were compared by one-way ANOVA with Sidak's multiple comparisons tests. Sourced from immuneACCESS, this table was stored by TCRdb with only in-frame sequences that have V and J called. A share of the clones is absent; for the studies checked, an unresolved V gene accounts for under half, and the remainder has no known explanation. The D gene and trimming were derived from the DNA, and the V and J assignments and clone size from that table. This sample lists about 120,000 clones; about 88% were detected once. Approximately 2.9% of the sample lies in the top ten.

Inclusive of the bounding cysteine and phenylalanine, the CDR3 is 16 residues long. Only CDR3 DNA remains: 48 bases, in frame from the first base. CDR1 and CDR2, looked up from the germline V gene, are SGHAT and FQNNGV. V trim: 5 bases; J trim: 7 bases; unmatched bases: 12. The time point label on this specimen signifies: about 28 days (+/-7) after the second vaccine dose. AZD1222 recipients given second doses at about 4 weeks or at about 12 weeks were pooled, since spike-specific TCR depth and breadth were not found to differ between the two schedules. The vaccinee samples were drawn from two UK trials, COV001 and COV002, one of which was a single-blind randomized controlled phase 2/3 trial testing AZD1222 (ChAdOx1 nCoV-19) in healthy adults. Trial participant PBMC samples were collected at day 0 and day 28 after the second dose for TCRbeta chain sequencing.

The chain is assembled from TRBV11-2 and TRBJ2-1; 9 junctional bases match TRBD2. The receptor comes from an adult who received the AZD1222 COVID-19 vaccine. The input for sequencing was peripheral blood, taken 28 days after the second AZD1222 dose. The CDR3 protein: CASSPPGSGGLNEQFF. In nucleotides, the sequence is TGTGCCAGCAGCCCCCCGGGTAGCGGGGGTTTGAATGAGCAGTTCTTC. The full variable domain, with segments outside the CDR3 supplied by the reference TRBV11-2 and TRBJ2-1 proteins, appears as EAGVAQSPRYKIIEKRQSVAFWCNPISGHATLYWYQQILGQGPKLLIQFQNNGVVDDSQLPKDRFSAERLKGVDSTLKIQPAKLEDSAVYLCASSPPGSGGLNEQFFGPGTRLTVL.